The entry below gives a single T cell receptor (beta chain) sequence along with its context. Its antigen is still unknown. The entry originates in a study of cytomegalovirus exposure and HLA in healthy donors. Study-wide results and caveats: Immune exposure was documented only through CMV serostatus. Later analysis demonstrated an association between a missense DCLRE1C variant and TCR beta V- and J-gene trimming. Sequencing likely generated an artifact that appeared as a cluster of highly shared sequence variants.

Primers for the PCR totalled 60 Vbeta and 13 Jbeta. The data were produced by immunoSEQ multiplex PCR, yet TCRdb's version contains in-frame clones alone and is incomplete. Its clone listing holds about 54,000 clones. This CDR3 is built from 14 residues. Deletions cut 0 bases from V and 2 bases from J, with 9 bases between. Germline values: CDR1 SGHRS, CDR2 YFSETQ. Among the donors, all were healthy bone marrow donors. This TCR came from a woman between 40 and 55 years old in good health and CMV-seronegative. The V gene is TRBV5-1, the J gene TRBJ2-7, with D hard to call. Sequencing input: PBMCs. CDR3 residues: CASSLDLIAYEQYF. Here the CDR3 DNA reads TGCGCCAGCAGCTTGGACTTAATCGCCTACGAGCAGTACTTC.